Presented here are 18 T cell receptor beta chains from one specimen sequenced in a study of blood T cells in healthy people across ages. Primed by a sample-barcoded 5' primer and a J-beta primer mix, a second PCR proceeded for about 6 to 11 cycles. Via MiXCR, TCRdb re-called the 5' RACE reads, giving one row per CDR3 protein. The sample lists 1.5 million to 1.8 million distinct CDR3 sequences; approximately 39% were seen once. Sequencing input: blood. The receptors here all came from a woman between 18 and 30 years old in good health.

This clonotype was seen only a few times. The DNA of the CDR3 is TGCGCCAGCAGCCAAATCTCAGCGAGAGAGACCCAGTACTTC. Residues: CASSQISARETQYF. The rearrangement uses TRBV4-1 and TRBJ2-5; D gene unclear. Germline V gene sequence: CDR1 MGHRA, CDR2 YSYEKL. The V gene lost 2 bases and the J gene lost 4 bases, with 11 bases spanning the gap. The length of the CDR3 is 14 residues.

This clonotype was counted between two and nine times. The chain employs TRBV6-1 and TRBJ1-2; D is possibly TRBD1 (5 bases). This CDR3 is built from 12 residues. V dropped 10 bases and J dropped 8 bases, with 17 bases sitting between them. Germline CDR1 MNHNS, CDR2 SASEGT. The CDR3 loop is CATYKGSHGYTF. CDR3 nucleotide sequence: TGTGCCACCTATAAGGGGAGCCACGGCTACACCTTC.

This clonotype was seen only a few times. In DNA form, the CDR3 reads TGTGCCAGCAGCTTAGAAGGCAGGGGGCTTACCACTGAAGCTTTCTTT. Amino acids: CASSLEGRGLTTEAFF. The chain links TRBV7-2 to TRBJ1-1; TRBD1 matches 8 bases. The CDR3 sequence is 16 residues long. Germline-derived CDR1 and CDR2 are SGHTA and FQGNSA. J was trimmed by 4 bases and V by 1 base; bases with no gene match: 8.

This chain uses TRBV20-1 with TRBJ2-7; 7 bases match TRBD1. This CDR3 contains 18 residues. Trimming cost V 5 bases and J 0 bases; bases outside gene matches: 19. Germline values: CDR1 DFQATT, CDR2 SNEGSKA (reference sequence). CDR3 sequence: CSALPLFGTAVLSYEQYF. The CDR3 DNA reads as TGCAGTGCTTTACCGCTCTTTGGGACAGCGGTACTCTCCTACGAGCAGTACTTC.

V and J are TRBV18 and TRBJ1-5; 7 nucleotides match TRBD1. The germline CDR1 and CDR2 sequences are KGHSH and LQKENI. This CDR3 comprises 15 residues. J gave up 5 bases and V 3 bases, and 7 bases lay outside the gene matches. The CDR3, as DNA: TGTGCCAGCTCACCGCGGGCAGGGGGGGATCAGCCCCAGCATTTT. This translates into CASSPRAGGDQPQHF.

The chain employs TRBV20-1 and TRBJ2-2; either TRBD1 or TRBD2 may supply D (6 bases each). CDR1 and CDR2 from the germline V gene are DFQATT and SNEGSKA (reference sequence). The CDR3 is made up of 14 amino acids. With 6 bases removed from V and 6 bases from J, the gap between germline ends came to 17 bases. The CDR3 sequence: CSAPRGGSSGELFF. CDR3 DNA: TGCAGTGCCCCCAGGGGAGGCAGTTCCGGGGAGCTGTTTTTT.

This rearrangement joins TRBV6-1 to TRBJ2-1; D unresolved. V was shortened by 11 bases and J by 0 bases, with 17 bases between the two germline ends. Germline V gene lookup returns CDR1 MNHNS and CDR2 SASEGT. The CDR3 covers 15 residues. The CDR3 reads CAHGRQASSYNEQFF. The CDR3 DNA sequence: TGTGCCCACGGACGTCAGGCCAGCTCCTACAATGAGCAGTTCTTC.

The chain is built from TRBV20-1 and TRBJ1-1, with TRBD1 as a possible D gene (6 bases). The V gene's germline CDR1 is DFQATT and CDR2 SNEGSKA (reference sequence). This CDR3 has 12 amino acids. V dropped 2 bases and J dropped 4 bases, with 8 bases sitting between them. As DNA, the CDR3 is TGCAGTGCTAGAAGGGGGACCACTGAAGCTTTCTTT. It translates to CSARRGTTEAFF.

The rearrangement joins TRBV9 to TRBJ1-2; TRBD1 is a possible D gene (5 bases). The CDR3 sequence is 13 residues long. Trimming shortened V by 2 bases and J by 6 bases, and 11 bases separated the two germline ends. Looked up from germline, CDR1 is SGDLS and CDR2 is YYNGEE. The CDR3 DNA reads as TGTGCCAGCAGCGTGGGGCCAGGAAATGGCTACACCTTC. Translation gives CASSVGPGNGYTF.

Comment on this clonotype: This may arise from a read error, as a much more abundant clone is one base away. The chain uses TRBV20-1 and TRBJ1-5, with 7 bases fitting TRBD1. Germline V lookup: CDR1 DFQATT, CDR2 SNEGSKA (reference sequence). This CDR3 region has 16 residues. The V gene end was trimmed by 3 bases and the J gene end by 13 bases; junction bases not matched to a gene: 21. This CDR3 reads CSARTTDGTDIISQHF. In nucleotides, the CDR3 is TGCAGTGCTAGGACTACAGACGGGACAGACATTATATCGCAGCATTTT.

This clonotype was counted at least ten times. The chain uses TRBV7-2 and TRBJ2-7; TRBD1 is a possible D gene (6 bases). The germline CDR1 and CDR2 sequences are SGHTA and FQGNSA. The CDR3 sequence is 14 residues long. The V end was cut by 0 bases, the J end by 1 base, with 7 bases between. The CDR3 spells CASSLARGSYEQYF. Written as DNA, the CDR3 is TGTGCCAGCAGCTTAGCCAGGGGTTCCTACGAGCAGTACTTC.

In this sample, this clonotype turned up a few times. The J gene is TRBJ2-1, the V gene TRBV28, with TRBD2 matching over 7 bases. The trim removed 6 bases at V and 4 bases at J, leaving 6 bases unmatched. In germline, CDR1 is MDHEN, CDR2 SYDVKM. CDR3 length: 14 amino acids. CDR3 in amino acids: CASRRTRIYNEQFF. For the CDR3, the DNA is TGTGCCAGCAGGAGGACTAGGATTTACAATGAGCAGTTCTTC.

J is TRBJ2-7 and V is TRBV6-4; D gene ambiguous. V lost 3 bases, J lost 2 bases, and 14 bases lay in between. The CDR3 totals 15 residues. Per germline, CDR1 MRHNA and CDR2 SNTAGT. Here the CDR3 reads CASSEAAYPPYEQYF. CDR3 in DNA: TGTGCCAGCAGTGAGGCAGCATACCCTCCCTACGAGCAGTACTTC.

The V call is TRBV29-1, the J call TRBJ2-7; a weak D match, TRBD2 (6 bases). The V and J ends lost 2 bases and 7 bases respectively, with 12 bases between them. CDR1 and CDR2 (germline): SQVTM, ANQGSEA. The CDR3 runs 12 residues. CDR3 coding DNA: TGCAGCGTTGAATCGGAGGGCCGGGAGCAGTACTTC. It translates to CSVESEGREQYF.

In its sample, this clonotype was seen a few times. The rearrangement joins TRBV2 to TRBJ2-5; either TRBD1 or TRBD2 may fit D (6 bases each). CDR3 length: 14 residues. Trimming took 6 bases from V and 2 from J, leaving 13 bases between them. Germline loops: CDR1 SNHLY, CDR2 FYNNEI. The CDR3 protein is CASRGGGWQETQYF. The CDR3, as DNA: TGTGCCAGCAGAGGAGGGGGGTGGCAAGAGACCCAGTACTTC.

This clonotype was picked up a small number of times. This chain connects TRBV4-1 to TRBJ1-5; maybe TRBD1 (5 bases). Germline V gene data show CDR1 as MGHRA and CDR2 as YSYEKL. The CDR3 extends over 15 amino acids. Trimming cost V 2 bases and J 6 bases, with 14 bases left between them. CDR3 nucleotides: TGCGCCAGCAGCCAAACCAGGGATATCATTCAGCCCCAGCATTTT. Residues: CASSQTRDIIQPQHF.

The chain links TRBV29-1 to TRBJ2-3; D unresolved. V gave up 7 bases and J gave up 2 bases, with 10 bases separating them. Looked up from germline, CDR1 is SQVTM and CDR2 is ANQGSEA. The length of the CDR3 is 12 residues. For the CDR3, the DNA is TGCAGCGGGGAAGTATACACAGATACGCAGTATTTT. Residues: CSGEVYTDTQYF.

CDR3 nucleotides: TGTGCCAGCAGTTTGAAGAGACAGGGAATCGGCTACACCTTC. Translated, it gives CASSLKRQGIGYTF. V and J are TRBV12-3 or TRBV12-4 and TRBJ1-2; TRBD1 agrees at 7 bases. After removal of 3 bases from V and 8 bases from J, the junction contained 9 bases not matched to a gene. The CDR3 is made up of 14 amino acids.